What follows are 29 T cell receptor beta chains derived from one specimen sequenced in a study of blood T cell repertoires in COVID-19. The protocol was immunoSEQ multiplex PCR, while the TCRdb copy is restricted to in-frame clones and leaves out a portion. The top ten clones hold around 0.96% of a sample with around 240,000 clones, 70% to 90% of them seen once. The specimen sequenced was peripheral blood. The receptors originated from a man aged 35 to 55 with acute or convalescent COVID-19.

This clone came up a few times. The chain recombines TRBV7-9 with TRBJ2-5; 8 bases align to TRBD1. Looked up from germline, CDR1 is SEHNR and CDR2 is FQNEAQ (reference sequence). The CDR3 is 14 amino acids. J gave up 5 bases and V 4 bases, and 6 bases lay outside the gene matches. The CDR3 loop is CASSYATGAETQYF. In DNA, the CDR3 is TGTGCCAGCAGCTACGCGACAGGGGCCGAGACCCAGTACTTC.

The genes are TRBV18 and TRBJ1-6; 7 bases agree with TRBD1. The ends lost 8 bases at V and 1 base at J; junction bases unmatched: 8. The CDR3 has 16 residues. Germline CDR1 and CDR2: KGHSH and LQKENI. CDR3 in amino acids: CASATGVGSYNSPLHF. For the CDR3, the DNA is TGTGCCAGCGCAACAGGGGTGGGATCCTATAATTCACCCCTCCACTTT.

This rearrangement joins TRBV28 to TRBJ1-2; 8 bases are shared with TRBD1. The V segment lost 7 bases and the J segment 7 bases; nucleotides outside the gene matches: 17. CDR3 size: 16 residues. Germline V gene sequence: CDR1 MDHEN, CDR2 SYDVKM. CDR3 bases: TGTGCCAGCACCCCCAATCAGGGGGCTGTTCGTTCTGGCTACACCTTC. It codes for CASTPNQGAVRSGYTF.

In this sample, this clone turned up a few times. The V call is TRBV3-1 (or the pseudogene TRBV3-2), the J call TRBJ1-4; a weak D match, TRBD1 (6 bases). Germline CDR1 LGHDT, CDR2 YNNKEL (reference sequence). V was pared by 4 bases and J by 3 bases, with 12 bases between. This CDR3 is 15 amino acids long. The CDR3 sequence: CASSLRTVSNEKLFF. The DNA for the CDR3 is TGTGCCAGCAGCCTGAGGACAGTTTCTAATGAAAAACTGTTTTTT.

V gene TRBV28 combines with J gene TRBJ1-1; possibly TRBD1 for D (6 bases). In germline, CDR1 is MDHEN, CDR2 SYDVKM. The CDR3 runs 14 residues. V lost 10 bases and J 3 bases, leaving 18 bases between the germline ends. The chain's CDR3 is CATAGGARDTEAFF. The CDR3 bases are TGTGCCACCGCGGGGGGGGCTAGGGACACTGAAGCTTTCTTT.

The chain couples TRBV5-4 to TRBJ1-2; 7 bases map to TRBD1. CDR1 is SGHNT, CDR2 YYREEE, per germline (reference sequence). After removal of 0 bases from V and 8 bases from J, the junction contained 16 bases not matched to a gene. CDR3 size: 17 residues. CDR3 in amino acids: CASSLGEQGRSKEGYTF. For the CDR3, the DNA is TGTGCCAGCAGCTTGGGGGAACAGGGGCGAAGTAAAGAGGGCTACACCTTC.

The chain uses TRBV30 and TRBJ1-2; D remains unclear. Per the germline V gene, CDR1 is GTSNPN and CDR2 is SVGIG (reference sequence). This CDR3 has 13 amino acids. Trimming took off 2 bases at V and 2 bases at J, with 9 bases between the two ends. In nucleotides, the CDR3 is TGTGCCTGGAGTTCCGGGTTCAACTATGGCTACACCTTC. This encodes CAWSSGFNYGYTF. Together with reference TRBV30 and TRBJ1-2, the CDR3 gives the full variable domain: SQTIHQWPATLVQPVGSPLSLECTVEGTSNPNLYWYRQAAGRGLQLLFYSVGIGQISSEVPQNLSASRPQDRQFILSSKKLLLSDSGFYLCAWSSGFNYGYTFGSGTRLTVV.

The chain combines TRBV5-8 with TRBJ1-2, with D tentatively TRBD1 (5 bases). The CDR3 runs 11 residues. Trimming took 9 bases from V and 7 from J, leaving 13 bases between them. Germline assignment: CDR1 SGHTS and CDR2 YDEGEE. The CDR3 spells CATARGSGYTF. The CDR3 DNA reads TGTGCCACCGCAAGGGGCAGTGGCTACACCTTC. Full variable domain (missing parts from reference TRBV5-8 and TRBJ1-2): EAGVTQSPTHLIKTRGQQATLRCSPISGHTSVYWYQQALGLGLQFLLWYDEGEERNRGNFPPRFSGRQFPNYSSELNVNALELEDSALYLCATARGSGYTFGSGTRLTVV.

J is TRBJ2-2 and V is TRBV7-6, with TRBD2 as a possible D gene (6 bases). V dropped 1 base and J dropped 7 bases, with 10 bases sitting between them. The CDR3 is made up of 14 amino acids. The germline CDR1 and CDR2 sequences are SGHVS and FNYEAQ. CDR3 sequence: CASSLGGRSGELFF. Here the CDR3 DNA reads TGTGCCAGCAGCTTAGGGGGGAGGAGCGGGGAGCTGTTTTTT.

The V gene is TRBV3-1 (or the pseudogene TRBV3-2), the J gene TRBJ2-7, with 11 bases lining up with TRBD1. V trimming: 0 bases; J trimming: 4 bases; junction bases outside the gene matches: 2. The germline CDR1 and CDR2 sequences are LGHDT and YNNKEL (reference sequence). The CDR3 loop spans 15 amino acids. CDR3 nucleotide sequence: TGTGCCAGCAGCCAAGATTGGGACAGGGGGTACGAGCAGTACTTC. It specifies CASSQDWDRGYEQYF.

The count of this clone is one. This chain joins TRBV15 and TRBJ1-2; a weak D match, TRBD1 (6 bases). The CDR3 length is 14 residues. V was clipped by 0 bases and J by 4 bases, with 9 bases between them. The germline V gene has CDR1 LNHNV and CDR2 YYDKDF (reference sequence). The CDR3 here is CATSRDQGSYGYTF. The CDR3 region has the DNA TGTGCCACCAGCAGAGATCAGGGGAGCTATGGCTACACCTTC.

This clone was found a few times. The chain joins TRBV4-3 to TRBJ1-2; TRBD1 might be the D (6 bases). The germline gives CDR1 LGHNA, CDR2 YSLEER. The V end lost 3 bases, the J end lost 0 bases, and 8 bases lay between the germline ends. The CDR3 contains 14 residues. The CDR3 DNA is TGCGCCAGCAGCCAGGACAGAGCTAACTATGGCTACACCTTC. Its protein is CASSQDRANYGYTF.

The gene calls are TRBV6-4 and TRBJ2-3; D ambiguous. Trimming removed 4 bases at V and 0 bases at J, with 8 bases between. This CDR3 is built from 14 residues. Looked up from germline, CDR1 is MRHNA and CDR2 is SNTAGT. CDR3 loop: CASSVSDSTDTQYF. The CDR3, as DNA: TGTGCCAGCAGTGTCAGCGATAGCACAGATACGCAGTATTTT.

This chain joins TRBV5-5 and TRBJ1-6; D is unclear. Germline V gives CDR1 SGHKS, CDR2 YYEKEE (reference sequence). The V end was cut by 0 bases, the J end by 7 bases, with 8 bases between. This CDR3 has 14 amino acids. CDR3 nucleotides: TGTGCCAGCAGCTTGGGTCCAGTAAATTCACCCCTCCACTTT. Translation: CASSLGPVNSPLHF.

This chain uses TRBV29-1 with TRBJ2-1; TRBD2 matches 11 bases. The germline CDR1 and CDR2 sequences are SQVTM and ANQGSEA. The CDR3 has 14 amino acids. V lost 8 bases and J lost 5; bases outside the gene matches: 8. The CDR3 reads CSPRLAGSHNEQFF. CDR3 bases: TGCAGCCCCCGACTAGCGGGGTCCCACAATGAGCAGTTCTTC.

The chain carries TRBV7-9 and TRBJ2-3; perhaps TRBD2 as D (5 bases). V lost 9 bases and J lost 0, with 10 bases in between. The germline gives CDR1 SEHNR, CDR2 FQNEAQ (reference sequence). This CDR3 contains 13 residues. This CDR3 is CASHSGSTDTQYF. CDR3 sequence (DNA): TGTGCCAGTCACAGCGGTAGCACAGATACGCAGTATTTT.

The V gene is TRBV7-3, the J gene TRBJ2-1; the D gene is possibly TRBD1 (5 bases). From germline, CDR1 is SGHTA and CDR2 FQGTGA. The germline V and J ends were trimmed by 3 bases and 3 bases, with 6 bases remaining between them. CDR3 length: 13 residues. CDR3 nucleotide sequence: TGTGCCAGCAGCTTGGACATCTACAATGAGCAGTTCTTC. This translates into CASSLDIYNEQFF.

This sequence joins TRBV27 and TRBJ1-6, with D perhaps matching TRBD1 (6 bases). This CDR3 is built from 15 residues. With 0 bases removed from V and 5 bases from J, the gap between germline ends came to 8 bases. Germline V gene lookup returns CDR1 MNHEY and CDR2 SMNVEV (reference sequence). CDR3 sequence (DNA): TGTGCCAGCAGTTTATCCGACAGGCATAATTCACCCCTCCACTTT. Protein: CASSLSDRHNSPLHF.

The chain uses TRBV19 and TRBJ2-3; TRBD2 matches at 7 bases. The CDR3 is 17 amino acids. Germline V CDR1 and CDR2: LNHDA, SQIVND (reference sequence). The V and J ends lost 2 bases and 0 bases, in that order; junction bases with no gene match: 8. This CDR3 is CASSIRGLAASTDTQYF. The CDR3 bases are TGTGCCAGTAGTATACGAGGGCTAGCGGCTAGCACAGATACGCAGTATTTT. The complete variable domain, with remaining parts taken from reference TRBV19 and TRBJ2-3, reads DGGITQSPKYLFRKEGQNVTLSCEQNLNHDAMYWYRQDPGQGLRLIYYSQIVNDFQKGDIAEGYSVSREKKESFPLTVTSAQKNPTAFYLCASSIRGLAASTDTQYFGPGTRLTVL.

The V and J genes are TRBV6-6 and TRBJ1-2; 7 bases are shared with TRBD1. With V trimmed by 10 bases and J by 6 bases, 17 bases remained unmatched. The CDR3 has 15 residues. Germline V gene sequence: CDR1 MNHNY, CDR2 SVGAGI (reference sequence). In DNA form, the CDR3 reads TGTGCCACCACGGTCGAGCAGGGGGTATCAAATGGCTACACCTTC. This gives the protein CATTVEQGVSNGYTF.

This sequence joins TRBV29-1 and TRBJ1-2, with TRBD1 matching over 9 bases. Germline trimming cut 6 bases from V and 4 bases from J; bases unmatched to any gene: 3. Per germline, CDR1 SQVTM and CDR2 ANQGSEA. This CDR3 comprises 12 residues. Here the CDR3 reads CSVEQGAYGYTF. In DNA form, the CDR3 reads TGCAGCGTAGAACAGGGGGCCTATGGCTACACCTTC.

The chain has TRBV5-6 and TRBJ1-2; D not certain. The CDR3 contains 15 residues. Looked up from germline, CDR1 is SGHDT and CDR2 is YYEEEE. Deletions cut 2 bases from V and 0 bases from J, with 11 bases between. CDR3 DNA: TGTGCCAGCAGCTTCCAACTACTTACTAACTATGGCTACACCTTC. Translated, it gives CASSFQLLTNYGYTF.

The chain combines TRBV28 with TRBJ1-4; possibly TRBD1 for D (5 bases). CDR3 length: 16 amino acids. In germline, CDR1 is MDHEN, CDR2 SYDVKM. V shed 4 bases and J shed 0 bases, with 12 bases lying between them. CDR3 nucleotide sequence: TGTGCCAGCAGTTGGAGGGGCGGGTCAACTAATGAAAAACTGTTTTTT. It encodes CASSWRGGSTNEKLFF.

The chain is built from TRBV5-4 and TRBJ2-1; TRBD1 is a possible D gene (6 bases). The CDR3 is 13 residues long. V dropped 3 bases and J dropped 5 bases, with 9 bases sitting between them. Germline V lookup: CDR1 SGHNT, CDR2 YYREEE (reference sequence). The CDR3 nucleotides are TGTGCCAGCAGCTGGGACACAGACAATGAGCAGTTCTTC. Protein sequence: CASSWDTDNEQFF.

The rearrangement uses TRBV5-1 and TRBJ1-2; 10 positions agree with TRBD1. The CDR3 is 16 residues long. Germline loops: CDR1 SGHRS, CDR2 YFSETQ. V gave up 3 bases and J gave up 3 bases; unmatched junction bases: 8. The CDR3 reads CASSSGQGSVYYGYTF. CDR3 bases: TGCGCCAGCAGCTCGGGACAGGGGAGCGTTTACTATGGCTACACCTTC. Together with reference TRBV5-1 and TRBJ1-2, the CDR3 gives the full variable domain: KAGVTQTPRYLIKTRGQQVTLSCSPISGHRSVSWYQQTPGQGLQFLFEYFSETQRNKGNFPGRFSGRQFSNSRSEMNVSTLELGDSALYLCASSSGQGSVYYGYTFGSGTRLTVV.

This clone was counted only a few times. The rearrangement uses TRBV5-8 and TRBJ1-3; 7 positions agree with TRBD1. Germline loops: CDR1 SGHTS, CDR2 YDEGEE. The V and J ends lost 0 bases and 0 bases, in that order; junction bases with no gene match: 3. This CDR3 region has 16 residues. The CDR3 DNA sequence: TGTGCCAGCAGCTTGGGGTACAGGGGCTCTGGAAACACCATATATTTT. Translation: CASSLGYRGSGNTIYF.

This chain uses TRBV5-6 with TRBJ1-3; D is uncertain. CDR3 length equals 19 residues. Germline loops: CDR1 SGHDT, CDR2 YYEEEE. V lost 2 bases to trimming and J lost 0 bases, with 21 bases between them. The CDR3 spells CASSLFWSFRLYSGNTIYF. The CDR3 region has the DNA TGTGCCAGCAGCTTATTCTGGAGCTTTCGTTTGTACTCTGGAAACACCATATATTTT. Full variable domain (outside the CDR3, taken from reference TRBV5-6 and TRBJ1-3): DAGVTQSPTHLIKTRGQQVTLRCSPKSGHDTVSWYQQALGQGPQFIFQYYEEEERQRGNFPDRFSGHQFPNYSSELNVNALLLGDSALYLCASSLFWSFRLYSGNTIYFGEGSWLTVV.

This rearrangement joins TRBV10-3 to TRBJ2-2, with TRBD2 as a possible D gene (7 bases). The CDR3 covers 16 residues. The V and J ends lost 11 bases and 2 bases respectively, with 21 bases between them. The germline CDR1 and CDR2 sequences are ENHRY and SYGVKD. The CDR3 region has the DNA TGTGCCTGTACACGGCGGGGGCCTTATAACACCGGGGAGCTGTTTTTT. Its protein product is CACTRRGPYNTGELFF.

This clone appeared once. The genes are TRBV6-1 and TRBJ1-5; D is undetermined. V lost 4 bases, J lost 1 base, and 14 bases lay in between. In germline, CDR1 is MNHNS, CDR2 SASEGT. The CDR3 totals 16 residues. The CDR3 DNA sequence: TGTGCCAGCAGTGGTTGGGCTGGAGGAAGCAATCAGCCCCAGCATTTT. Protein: CASSGWAGGSNQPQHF.